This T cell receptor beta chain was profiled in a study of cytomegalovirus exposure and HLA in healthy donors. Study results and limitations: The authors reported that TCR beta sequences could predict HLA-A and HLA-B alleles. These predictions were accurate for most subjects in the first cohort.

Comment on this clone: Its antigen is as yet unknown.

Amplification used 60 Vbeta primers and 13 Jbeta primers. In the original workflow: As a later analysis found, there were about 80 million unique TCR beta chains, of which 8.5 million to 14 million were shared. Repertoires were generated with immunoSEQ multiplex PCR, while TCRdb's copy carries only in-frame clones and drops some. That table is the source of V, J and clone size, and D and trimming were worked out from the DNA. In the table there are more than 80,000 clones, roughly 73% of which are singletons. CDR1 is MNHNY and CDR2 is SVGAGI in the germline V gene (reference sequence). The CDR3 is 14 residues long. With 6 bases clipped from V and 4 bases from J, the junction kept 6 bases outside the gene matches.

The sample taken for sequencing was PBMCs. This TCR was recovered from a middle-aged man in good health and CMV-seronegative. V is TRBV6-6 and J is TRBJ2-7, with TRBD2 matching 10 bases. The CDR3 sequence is CASSLTSGVYEQYF. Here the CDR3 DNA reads TGTGCCAGCAGCCTAACTAGCGGGGTTTACGAGCAGTACTTC.